This record concerns one T cell receptor beta chain sequence. How the authors handled the data: Reference gene primers were amplified, and this amplification served to estimate nucleated cell counts. The protocol was immunoSEQ multiplex PCR, while the TCRdb copy is restricted to in-frame clones and leaves out a portion. V and J calls and clone size come straight from that table; D and trimming were deduced from the DNA. This table holds about 180,000 clones, 89% found once. This specimen comes from a study of blood T cell repertoires in COVID-19. The wider study: PBMCs, B-cell-depleted T cells, or T cells provided the cDNA or gDNA that made up the material.

The sequenced material came from peripheral blood. The clonotype comes from a man younger than 30 who had recovered from COVID-19.

CDR3 DNA: TGTGCCAGCAGCCAAGGGATCTCGGGACTGCAAGAGACCCAGTACTTC. Its translation is CASSQGISGLQETQYF. V gene TRBV7-6 combines with J gene TRBJ2-5, with TRBD2 as a possible D gene (6 bases). The CDR3 has 16 amino acids. Germline CDR1 is SGHVS and CDR2 is FNYEAQ. V lost 5 bases and J 2 bases, leaving 18 bases between the germline ends.